What follows are 5 T cell receptor beta chains derived from one specimen sequenced in a study of T cell repertoires in cytomegalovirus infection. TCRdb independently ran MiXCR on the reads; one entry per CDR3 protein. The sample includes 200,000 to 250,000 distinct CDR3 sequences, roughly 6.5% of them seen just once. Sequencing was done on a sample of PBMCs. The receptors stem from a human donor in good health (CMV status not recorded). Some clones in this sample may be carry-over from other donors' samples.

There are many counts of this clonotype. The V gene is TRBV12-3 or TRBV12-4, the J gene TRBJ1-2; TRBD1 matches 9 bases. This CDR3 region has 18 residues. With V trimmed by 3 bases and J by 0 bases, 11 bases remained unmatched. The CDR3 protein is CASSLGTGTGQSNYGYTF. CDR3 DNA: TGTGCCAGCAGTTTGGGGACCGGGACAGGGCAGTCTAACTATGGCTACACCTTC.

The count of this clonotype is one. The V call is TRBV10-2, the J call TRBJ2-7; TRBD1 matches at 9 bases. From germline, CDR1 is WSHSY and CDR2 SAAADI. Germline trimming cut 0 bases from V and 2 bases from J; bases unmatched to any gene: 5. The CDR3 is 16 residues long. The DNA of the CDR3 is TGCGCCAGCAGTGAGTCAGGGGGGACAGGGACCTACGAGCAGTACTTC. This gives the protein CASSESGGTGTYEQYF.

This chain uses TRBV12-3 or TRBV12-4 with TRBJ2-6; no reliable D call. The V end lost 10 bases, the J end lost 0 bases, and 16 bases lay between the germline ends. This CDR3 has 16 residues. DNA of the CDR3: TGTGCCACCTGGGAAAGTTTTCTCTCTGGGGCCAACGTCCTGACTTTC. It specifies CATWESFLSGANVLTF.

This clonotype was observed at least ten times. This sequence joins TRBV5-5 and TRBJ2-3; D may be TRBD1 (6 bases). The length of the CDR3 is 17 residues. Germline assignment: CDR1 SGHKS and CDR2 YYEKEE (reference sequence). V gave up 0 bases and J gave up 6 bases, with 20 bases separating them. DNA of the CDR3: TGTGCCAGCAGCTTGGCCTTTTCAGTCGGGGACATGGATACGCAGTATTTT. It codes for CASSLAFSVGDMDTQYF.

This clonotype has a count of ten or more. The V call is TRBV7-2, the J call TRBJ1-5; tentatively, D is TRBD1 (6 bases). This CDR3 spans 14 amino acids. V lost 5 bases and J 6 bases, leaving 14 bases between the germline ends. Germline V CDR1 and CDR2: SGHTA, FQGNSA. The CDR3 here is CASSLDRYSQPQHF. As DNA, the CDR3 is TGTGCCAGCAGCCTCGACAGGTATTCTCAGCCCCAGCATTTT.